Following are 26 T cell receptor beta chains from one sample sequenced in a study of shared T cell receptors in the human thymus. Clones were sequenced by immunoSEQ multiplex PCR, and TCRdb holds only the in-frame ones, with some missing. The sample holds around 340,000 clones, approximately 95% seen once. The sample taken for sequencing was thymocytes. The receptors derive from a human donor.

The table lists this clone with a count of one. This sequence joins TRBV25-1 and TRBJ2-7; D gene uncertain. Trimming left V 4 bases short and J 2 bases short, with 12 bases between. The CDR3 length is 14 residues. Germline V lookup: CDR1 MGHDK, CDR2 SYGVNS. The CDR3 DNA reads TGTGCCAGCAGTGTAGGTGCGGCTACCTACGAGCAGTACTTC. Protein: CASSVGAATYEQYF.

This chain links TRBV7-2 with TRBJ2-7, with 7 positions matching TRBD2. Trimming cost V 3 bases and J 2 bases; bases outside gene matches: 10. The CDR3 covers 16 residues. Germline-derived CDR1 and CDR2 are SGHTA and FQGNSA. CDR3 nucleotide sequence: TGTGCCAGCAGCTTCCTGAGATTAGCGGGTACCTACGAGCAGTACTTC. Its translation is CASSFLRLAGTYEQYF.

The V gene is TRBV5-8, the J gene TRBJ2-5; TRBD2 aligns across 9 bases. Germline-derived CDR1 and CDR2 are SGHTS and YDEGEE. V lost 8 bases, J lost 5 bases, and 19 bases stayed unmatched. The CDR3 is made up of 17 amino acids. The CDR3 coding sequence is TGTGCCAGTACACCTCACGACAACGGCGGGGGGGTGGAGACCCAGTACTTC. Translating it yields CASTPHDNGGGVETQYF.

This clone was found a few times. The chain recombines TRBV4-1 with TRBJ1-3; maybe TRBD1 (5 bases). The CDR3 spans 15 residues. The V end was cut by 2 bases, the J end by 4 bases, with 12 bases between. CDR1 is MGHRA, CDR2 YSYEKL, per germline. The CDR3 reads CASSQHKGWGNTIYF. CDR3 bases: TGCGCCAGCAGCCAACATAAGGGGTGGGGAAACACCATATATTTT.

This chain uses TRBV5-4 with TRBJ2-1; D gene unclear. The CDR3 has 14 amino acids. The germline CDR1 and CDR2 sequences are SGHNT and YYREEE (reference sequence). V lost 2 bases and J 9 bases, leaving 15 bases between the germline ends. The CDR3 loop reads CASSLDRPPVEQFF. The CDR3 coding sequence is TGTGCCAGCAGCTTAGACCGACCCCCAGTTGAGCAGTTCTTC.

V and J are TRBV6-4 and TRBJ2-1, with D perhaps given as TRBD1 or TRBD2 (5 bases each). Trimming removed 2 bases at V and 1 base at J, with 9 bases between. Germline CDR1 MRHNA, CDR2 SNTAGT. The CDR3 runs to 15 residues. The CDR3 region has the DNA TGTGCCAGCAGTGACGGGGACGGATCCTACAATGAGCAGTTCTTC. Residues: CASSDGDGSYNEQFF.

The chain couples TRBV28 to TRBJ1-1; D is unclear. This CDR3 has 13 residues. The germline V gene encodes CDR1 MDHEN and CDR2 SYDVKM. V was shortened by 6 bases and J by 1 base, with 9 bases between the two germline ends. The CDR3 coding sequence is TGTGCCAGCAGCCGGTCTTGGAACACTGAAGCTTTCTTT. Translation: CASSRSWNTEAFF.

This chain uses TRBV7-9 with TRBJ2-1; perhaps TRBD2 as D (6 bases). CDR3 length: 16 residues. CDR1 and CDR2 from the germline V gene are SEHNR and FQNEAQ (reference sequence). Trimming stripped 1 base from V and 0 bases from J, with 10 bases between. The DNA for the CDR3 is TGTGCCAGCAGCTTAGTAGCGGACCCCTCCTACAATGAGCAGTTCTTC. Encoded protein: CASSLVADPSYNEQFF.

Only one count was recorded for this clone. The V call is TRBV20-1, the J call TRBJ2-7; D not resolved. The CDR3 spans 11 residues. V lost 0 bases and J lost 7, with 7 bases in between. Germline V gene data show CDR1 as DFQATT and CDR2 as SNEGSKA (reference sequence). The CDR3: CSARDQAEQYF. CDR3 DNA sequence: TGCAGTGCTAGAGATCAGGCGGAGCAGTACTTC.

The chain recombines TRBV19 with TRBJ1-2, with 8 positions matching TRBD1. The length of the CDR3 is 13 residues. In germline, CDR1 is LNHDA, CDR2 SQIVND (reference sequence). The trim removed 4 bases at V and 4 bases at J, leaving 2 bases unmatched. CDR3 sequence: CASSTDRGYGYTF. The CDR3 nucleotides read TGTGCCAGTAGTACAGACAGGGGCTATGGCTACACCTTC.

V usage is TRBV27 and J usage is TRBJ2-3; 8 bases are a match to TRBD2. CDR3 length: 18 residues. Germline V gene data show CDR1 as MNHEY and CDR2 as SMNVEV (reference sequence). The trim removed 4 bases at V and 5 bases at J, leaving 17 bases unmatched. The CDR3 loop is CASSSLLAGKPSRDTQYF. The CDR3, as DNA: TGTGCCAGCAGTTCCCTCTTAGCGGGAAAGCCATCGAGAGATACGCAGTATTTT.

The chain combines TRBV19 with TRBJ2-1; D is unclear. V was trimmed by 4 bases and J by 4 bases, leaving 8 bases between them. CDR1 is LNHDA, CDR2 SQIVND, per germline (reference sequence). The CDR3 is 13 amino acids. The CDR3 nucleotides read TGTGCCAGTAGTAGGTACTTTTACAATGAGCAGTTCTTC. Translated: CASSRYFYNEQFF.

The rearrangement joins TRBV7-9 to TRBJ1-4; a weak D match, TRBD1 (6 bases). V lost 0 bases and J lost 8, with 19 bases in between. This CDR3 region has 17 residues. Germline assignment: CDR1 SEHNR and CDR2 FQNEAQ (reference sequence). CDR3 amino acids: CASSLAGVGGRVEKLFF. CDR3 coding DNA: TGTGCCAGCAGCTTAGCGGGGGTAGGGGGGCGCGTCGAAAAACTGTTTTTT.

This rearrangement joins TRBV28 to TRBJ2-3; 11 positions match TRBD2. The CDR3 contains 17 residues. The ends lost 1 base at V and 4 bases at J; junction bases unmatched: 7. Looked up from germline, CDR1 is MDHEN and CDR2 is SYDVKM. CDR3 sequence: CASSLSSSGRRADTQYF. The DNA of the CDR3 is TGTGCCAGCAGTTTATCCTCTAGCGGGAGGCGAGCAGATACGCAGTATTTT.

The V call is TRBV5-6, the J call TRBJ1-2; TRBD1 aligns across 7 bases. The CDR3 loop spans 14 amino acids. Germline-derived CDR1 and CDR2 are SGHDT and YYEEEE. V was pared by 5 bases and J by 2 bases, with 6 bases of the junction left unmatched. In DNA form, the CDR3 reads TGTGCCAGCAGGTTGCGACAGGGAAACTATGGCTACACCTTC. Its protein is CASRLRQGNYGYTF.

CDR3 DNA sequence: TGTGCCAGCAGCCTAAGGTTGGGGTGGGAGCAGTACTTC. Translation: CASSLRLGWEQYF. The chain has TRBV7-2 and TRBJ2-7; D remains unclear. V was shortened by 5 bases and J by 7 bases, with 15 bases between the two germline ends. Germline-derived CDR1 and CDR2 are SGHTA and FQGNSA. This CDR3 is built from 13 residues. Filled out from reference TRBV7-2 and TRBJ2-7, the complete variable domain reads GAGVSQSPSNKVTEKGKDVELRCDPISGHTALYWYRQSLGQGLEFLIYFQGNSAPDKSGLPSDRFSAERTGGSVSTLTIQRTQQEDSAVYLCASSLRLGWEQYFGPGTRLTVT.

This chain uses TRBV10-3 with TRBJ2-7; tentative D call: TRBD1 (6 bases). Deletions cut 0 bases from V and 3 bases from J, with 18 bases between. Germline V gene lookup returns CDR1 ENHRY and CDR2 SYGVKD. The CDR3 covers 17 residues. CDR3 sequence: CAISESHTRGPYYEQYF. Here the CDR3 DNA reads TGTGCCATCAGTGAGTCCCATACCAGGGGACCCTACTACGAGCAGTACTTC.

This clone was found a few times. The chain uses TRBV7-9 and TRBJ1-2; D is uncertain. Looked up from germline, CDR1 is SEHNR and CDR2 is FQNEAQ (reference sequence). The CDR3 extends over 12 amino acids. V lost 2 bases to trimming and J lost 0 bases, with 1 base between them. CDR3 coding DNA: TGTGCCAGCAGCTTAACTAACTATGGCTACACCTTC. Its translation is CASSLTNYGYTF.

This chain links TRBV6-5 with TRBJ2-7, with D unclear. Trimming left V 5 bases short and J 5 bases short, with 16 bases between. CDR1 is MNHEY, CDR2 SVGAGI, per germline. The CDR3 is 14 amino acids. The CDR3: CASSAPGGPDEQYF. CDR3 DNA: TGTGCCAGCAGTGCCCCGGGTGGGCCGGACGAGCAGTACTTC.

The J gene is TRBJ1-2, the V gene TRBV6-6, with D perhaps matching TRBD1 (5 bases). V lost 6 bases and J 6 bases, leaving 8 bases between the germline ends. The CDR3 consists of 11 residues. CDR1 and CDR2 (germline): MNHNY, SVGAGI (reference sequence). CDR3 nucleotide sequence: TGTGCCAGCAGCCGGGGGGATGGCTACACCTTC. This encodes CASSRGDGYTF.

The chain carries TRBV9 and TRBJ1-2, with D unclear. CDR1 is SGDLS and CDR2 is YYNGEE in the germline V gene. V was trimmed by 0 bases and J by 7 bases, leaving 7 bases between them. The CDR3 length is 12 residues. DNA for the CDR3: TGTGCCAGCAGCGTAGTTTCCGGTGGCTACACCTTC. It specifies CASSVVSGGYTF.

The J gene is TRBJ2-5, the V gene TRBV28, with TRBD1 as a possible D gene (5 bases). The V gene lost 3 bases and the J gene lost 5 bases, with 10 bases spanning the gap. Germline CDR1 reads MDHEN; CDR2 reads SYDVKM. CDR3 size: 13 residues. CDR3 sequence (DNA): TGTGCCAGCAGTTTCCAGGGTTTTGAGACCCAGTACTTC. Amino acids: CASSFQGFETQYF.

This clone was counted between two and nine times. This chain links TRBV30 with TRBJ1-5; perhaps TRBD1 as D (6 bases). Germline CDR1 and CDR2: GTSNPN and SVGIG (reference sequence). The CDR3 extends over 14 amino acids. Deletions cut 1 base from V and 3 bases from J, with 10 bases between. CDR3 nucleotides: TGTGCCTGGAGTGGGACAGTGTCCAATCAGCCCCAGCATTTT. Encoded protein: CAWSGTVSNQPQHF.

The rearrangement joins TRBV12-5 to TRBJ1-1; unclear D gene. Between the trimmed V and J ends, which lost 0 bases and 3 bases, there was a span of 8 bases. CDR3 length: 14 amino acids. From germline, CDR1 is LGHNT and CDR2 FRNRAP. The CDR3 DNA reads as TGTGCTAGTGGTTTGGTACTTTGGGACACTGAAGCTTTCTTT. Translated: CASGLVLWDTEAFF.

The chain couples TRBV19 to TRBJ1-3; D is possibly TRBD1 (6 bases). Per the germline V gene, CDR1 is LNHDA and CDR2 is SQIVND (reference sequence). CDR3 length: 14 amino acids. The V end was cut by 8 bases, the J end by 9 bases, with 20 bases between. This chain's CDR3 is CASDPQGSRCTIYF. The CDR3 region has the DNA TGTGCCAGTGATCCTCAGGGGAGTAGGTGCACCATATATTTT.

This sequence joins TRBV6-5 and TRBJ1-3; the D is unclear. The CDR3 covers 15 residues. Per the germline V gene, CDR1 is MNHEY and CDR2 is SVGAGI. V lost 5 bases, J lost 6 bases, and 17 bases lay in between. The CDR3 region is CASSRLGNLQNTIYF. Written as DNA, the CDR3 is TGTGCCAGCAGTAGGCTCGGGAACCTTCAAAACACCATATATTTT.